The 20 T cell receptor beta chains below were found in one sample sequenced in a study of CD8 T cells in ankylosing spondylitis. Study-wide results and caveats: What seemed typical of ankylosing spondylitis blood was a TCR beta motif built from roughly eight highly homologous variants.

No cognate antigen is known for these TCRs. TCRdb called the 5' RACE reads again in MiXCR, with one record for every CDR3 protein. The data hold fewer than 400,000 distinct CDR3 sequences, with less than 10% observed a single time. The sequencing sample was made of blood, either unsorted or a sorted T cell fraction (not recorded which). The source is a male donor with ankylosing spondylitis.

This clonotype was found many times. The chain employs TRBV12-3 or TRBV12-4 and TRBJ1-1; the match to TRBD1 covers 9 bases. The CDR3 loop spans 16 amino acids. Trimming took 3 bases from V and 0 from J; bases not matched to a gene: 5. The CDR3: CASSFGTGWMNTEAFF. The CDR3 nucleotides read TGTGCCAGCAGTTTTGGGACAGGGTGGATGAACACTGAAGCTTTCTTT.

This chain joins TRBV5-1 and TRBJ2-7; a possible D gene is TRBD2 (6 bases). The CDR3 contains 15 residues. Germline V gene lookup returns CDR1 SGHRS and CDR2 YFSETQ. V gave up 0 bases and J gave up 3 bases, with 13 bases separating them. The CDR3: CASSLDPSDYYEQYF. Written as DNA, the CDR3 is TGCGCCAGCAGCTTGGATCCTAGCGATTACTACGAGCAGTACTTC.

The chain joins TRBV4-2 to TRBJ1-1; D ambiguous. The length of the CDR3 is 17 residues. Trimming stripped 1 base from V and 4 bases from J, with 19 bases between. Germline CDR1 reads LGHNA; CDR2 reads YNFKEQ. CDR3 region: CASSQGAFVSLGTEAFF. The CDR3 DNA follows: TGTGCCAGCAGCCAAGGGGCGTTTGTGAGCTTGGGCACTGAAGCTTTCTTT.

This clonotype was seen a few times. The rearrangement uses TRBV6-2 or TRBV6-3 and TRBJ2-3; D may match TRBD1 or TRBD2 (5 bases each). V lost 3 bases to trimming and J lost 14 bases, with 18 bases between them. CDR3 length equals 13 residues. Germline V gene data show CDR1 as MNHEY and CDR2 as SVGEGT. CDR3 bases: TGTGCCAGCAGTTATGGGTCGGGGACGTATCGGTATTTT. It yields the protein CASSYGSGTYRYF.

The chain combines TRBV5-1 with TRBJ2-6, with D unclear. Germline CDR1 SGHRS, CDR2 YFSETQ. Trimming took off 5 bases at V and 4 bases at J, with 7 bases between the two ends. The CDR3 is 13 amino acids. In nucleotides, the CDR3 is TGCGCCAGCAGTTACGAGGGGGCCAACGTCCTGACTTTC. Translated, it gives CASSYEGANVLTF.

This clonotype was seen only a few times. V gene TRBV4-2 combines with J gene TRBJ2-1, with TRBD2 identical over 11 bases. Germline V lookup: CDR1 LGHNA, CDR2 YNFKEQ. Trimming took 2 bases from V and 8 from J; bases not matched to a gene: 14. The CDR3 totals 18 residues. The CDR3 is CASSQTIVAGGPWDEQFF. DNA of the CDR3: TGTGCCAGCAGCCAAACAATCGTAGCGGGAGGGCCGTGGGATGAGCAGTTCTTC.

A few counts support this clonotype. This chain joins TRBV29-1 and TRBJ2-1; the match to TRBD2 covers 12 bases. The CDR3 length is 12 residues. Germline V CDR1 and CDR2: SQVTM, ANQGSEA. With 4 bases clipped from V and 16 bases from J, the junction kept 8 bases outside the gene matches. This CDR3 reads CSVGRGGLAGFF. CDR3 nucleotides: TGCAGCGTTGGGCGGGGGGGACTAGCGGGTTTCTTC.

This clonotype was found a few times. The chain recombines TRBV19 with TRBJ2-7, with 8 nucleotides matching TRBD1. The CDR3 spans 15 residues. Germline V lookup: CDR1 LNHDA, CDR2 SQIVND (reference sequence). After removal of 5 bases from V and 3 bases from J, the junction contained 9 bases not matched to a gene. Written as DNA, the CDR3 is TGTGCCAGTAGTGCCACAGGGGGAGCCGGCTACGAGCAGTACTTC. Encoded protein: CASSATGGAGYEQYF.

This clonotype has at least ten counts. V gene TRBV7-9 combines with J gene TRBJ2-7; 14 bases align to TRBD2. Germline V gene lookup returns CDR1 SEHNR and CDR2 FQNEAQ (reference sequence). The CDR3 consists of 15 residues. V was pared by 5 bases and J by 6 bases, with 6 bases of the junction left unmatched. CDR3 sequence (DNA): TGTGCCAGCAGCAGACTAGCGGGAGGGCCGGCCGAGCAGTACTTC. Residues: CASSRLAGGPAEQYF.

This clonotype was seen more than once but under ten times. The chain has TRBV5-1 and TRBJ2-1; 13 bases agree with TRBD2. The CDR3 has 16 amino acids. Germline-derived CDR1 and CDR2 are SGHRS and YFSETQ. V was pared by 2 bases and J by 8 bases, with 7 bases of the junction left unmatched. CDR3 nucleotide sequence: TGCGCCAGCAGCTTAACTAGCGGGAGGGCCTTGGATGAGCAGTTCTTC. It translates to CASSLTSGRALDEQFF.

This clonotype was counted a few times. The gene calls are TRBV6-5 and TRBJ2-2; 9 nucleotides match TRBD2. V gave up 2 bases and J gave up 3 bases; unmatched junction bases: 7. The CDR3 has 17 residues. Germline loops: CDR1 MNHEY, CDR2 SVGAGI. The DNA of the CDR3 is TGTGCCAGCAGTTACCCTCATAGCGGGAGAGACACCGGGGAGCTGTTTTTT. It translates to CASSYPHSGRDTGELFF.

In this sample, this clonotype turned up many times. The chain links TRBV4-3 to TRBJ1-2; perhaps TRBD1 as D (5 bases). Looked up from germline, CDR1 is LGHNA and CDR2 is YSLEER. The germline V and J ends were trimmed by 4 bases and 0 bases, with 18 bases remaining between them. CDR3 length equals 17 residues. The chain's CDR3 is CASSPSADNSANYGYTF. CDR3 bases: TGCGCCAGCAGCCCCTCAGCGGACAACTCGGCTAACTATGGCTACACCTTC.

This chain links TRBV5-1 with TRBJ2-2; the D gene is possibly TRBD1 (5 bases). The CDR3 has 15 residues. Germline CDR1 reads SGHRS; CDR2 reads YFSETQ. V lost 2 bases and J lost 4, with 12 bases in between. The CDR3 sequence is CASSLGVSGTGELFF. As DNA, the CDR3 is TGCGCCAGCAGCTTAGGGGTTTCTGGCACCGGGGAGCTGTTTTTT.

The V and J genes are TRBV12-3 or TRBV12-4 and TRBJ1-5; 11 nucleotides line up with TRBD1. V lost 6 bases, J lost 6 bases, and 7 bases stayed unmatched. The CDR3 runs to 15 residues. CDR3 protein: CASSPGQGGRQPQHF. In DNA form, the CDR3 reads TGTGCCAGCAGCCCGGGACAGGGGGGACGTCAGCCCCAGCATTTT.

This clonotype was seen a handful of times. This rearrangement joins TRBV7-8 to TRBJ2-1; D gene ambiguous. The CDR3 runs to 14 residues. Germline assignment: CDR1 SGHVS and CDR2 FQNEAQ. Trimming removed 7 bases at V and 6 bases at J, with 16 bases between. The CDR3 nucleotides read TGTGCCAGCACCACCGGGCTTCTTATCAATGAGCAGTTCTTC. It specifies CASTTGLLINEQFF.

J is TRBJ1-1 and V is TRBV7-9; TRBD1 matches at 10 bases. V dropped 5 bases and J dropped 0; count of bases not matched to a gene: 6. CDR1 SEHNR and CDR2 FQNEAQ come from the germline V gene (reference sequence). This CDR3 is 16 amino acids long. CDR3 protein: CASSPGTGAMNTEAFF. The CDR3, as DNA: TGTGCCAGCAGCCCCGGGACAGGGGCCATGAACACTGAAGCTTTCTTT. Complete variable domain (other parts from reference TRBV7-9 and TRBJ1-1): DTGVSQNPRHKITKRGQNVTFRCDPISEHNRLYWYRQTLGQGPEFLTYFQNEAQLEKSRLLSDRFSAERPKGSFSTLEIQRTEQGDSAMYLCASSPGTGAMNTEAFFGQGTRLTVV.

The chain has TRBV6-2 or TRBV6-3 and TRBJ2-7; D not certain. The CDR3 sequence is 13 residues long. The V gene lost 7 bases and the J gene lost 0 bases, with 10 bases spanning the gap. CDR1 MNHEY and CDR2 SVGEGT come from the germline V gene. CDR3 region: CASIDSLSYEQYF. The CDR3 nucleotides are TGTGCCAGCATTGATAGCCTCTCCTACGAGCAGTACTTC.

The table lists this clonotype with a few counts. The rearrangement joins TRBV12-3 or TRBV12-4 to TRBJ2-5; TRBD2 matches 9 bases. With V trimmed by 1 base and J by 0 bases, 3 bases remained unmatched. The CDR3 extends over 16 amino acids. As DNA, the CDR3 is TGTGCCAGCAGTTTAGGTAGCGGGAGTAACCAAGAGACCCAGTACTTC. This sequence encodes CASSLGSGSNQETQYF.

The chain links TRBV27 to TRBJ2-3; 10 bases are shared with TRBD2. This CDR3 is built from 19 residues. The germline V gene has CDR1 MNHEY and CDR2 SMNVEV (reference sequence). The J segment lost 4 bases and the V segment lost 6 bases, leaving 19 bases of the junction unmatched. The CDR3 loop reads CASSRRGLAIRDLADTQYF. The CDR3 DNA reads as TGTGCCAGCAGCCGCAGGGGACTAGCGATACGAGACCTGGCAGATACGCAGTATTTT.

The chain carries TRBV19 and TRBJ1-1, with 8 positions matching TRBD1. Germline V CDR1 and CDR2: LNHDA, SQIVND (reference sequence). This CDR3 spans 12 amino acids. Trimming cost V 4 bases and J 11 bases; bases outside gene matches: 6. CDR3 region: CASSTLDRDAFF. In nucleotides, the CDR3 is TGTGCCAGTAGTACCCTGGACAGGGATGCTTTCTTT.